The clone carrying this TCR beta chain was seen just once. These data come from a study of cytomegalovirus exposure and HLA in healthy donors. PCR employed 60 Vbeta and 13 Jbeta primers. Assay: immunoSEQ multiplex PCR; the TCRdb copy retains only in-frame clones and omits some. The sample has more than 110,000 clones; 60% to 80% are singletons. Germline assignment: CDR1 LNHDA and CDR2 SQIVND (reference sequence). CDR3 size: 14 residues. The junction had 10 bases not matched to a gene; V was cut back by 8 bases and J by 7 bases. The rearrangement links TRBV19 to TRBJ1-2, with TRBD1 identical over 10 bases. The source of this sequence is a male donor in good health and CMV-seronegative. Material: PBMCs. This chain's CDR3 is CASQFRRQGAGYTF. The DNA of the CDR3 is TGTGCCAGTCAATTTCGCCGACAGGGGGCTGGCTACACCTTC.